This TCR beta chain comes out of a study of blood T cell repertoires in COVID-19. For the study at large: COVID-19 samples collected from the United States, Italy and Spain covered acute and convalescent phases. T cells, B-cell-depleted T cells, or PBMCs provided the cDNA or gDNA that served as material.

Germline trimming cut 0 bases from V and 8 bases from J; bases unmatched to any gene: 7. The CDR3 has 15 amino acids. Germline assignment: CDR1 MNHEY and CDR2 SVGAGI. Per the original data handling: Amplification with reference gene primers provided the estimates of nucleated cell counts. The assay was immunoSEQ multiplex PCR, and TCRdb's table has in-frame clones only and misses some. V, J and clone size were drawn from that table, and D and trimming were deduced from the DNA. The sample consists of 65,000 to 85,000 clones, around 86% of them appearing once. The rearrangement uses TRBV6-5 and TRBJ2-1; 7 nucleotides align to TRBD2. Sequencing used peripheral blood. The TCR sequence derives from a woman aged 18-29 years with acute or convalescent COVID-19. The CDR3 DNA follows: TGTGCCAGCAGTTACTCTGGCGGGAGTAGAGATGAGCAGTTCTTC. Encoded protein: CASSYSGGSRDEQFF.